This entry features one T cell receptor beta chain sequence. The source of the sample is a study of blood T cells in healthy people across ages. CDR3 size: 15 residues. V lost 2 bases, J lost 5 bases, and 15 bases lay in between. Germline V gene data show CDR1 as SGHTA and CDR2 as FQGNSA. A second about 7 to 12 cycle PCR used barcoded and J-beta primers. TCRdb called the 5' RACE reads again in MiXCR, with one record for every CDR3 protein. The sample lists 780,000 or so distinct CDR3 sequences, 56% occurring once. The V call is TRBV7-2, the J call TRBJ2-5, with D perhaps matching TRBD1 (5 bases). Sequenced material: blood. This clonotype originated in a man in his forties in good health. The CDR3 region is CASSLRTAPGETQYF. The CDR3 DNA reads TGTGCCAGCAGCTTAAGAACCGCCCCAGGGGAGACCCAGTACTTC.